What follows are 18 T cell receptor beta chains derived from one specimen sequenced in a study of glioma-infiltrating T cells. Using RNA template, CDR3s of TCR alpha and beta were amplified with iRepertoire arm-PCR. TCRdb reprocessed the multiplex PCR reads with MiXCR, giving one entry per CDR3 protein. Among roughly 100,000 distinct CDR3 sequences listed, about 30% were seen once. Material: glioma tissue, nonneoplastic brain tissue, or PBMCs (not recorded which). These receptors were collected from a human donor with low-grade glioma or glioblastoma, undergoing nonglioma brain surgery, or in good health (not recorded which).

This clonotype has at least ten counts. The chain carries TRBV7-3 and TRBJ2-3, with D possibly being TRBD2 (6 bases). The V end lost 3 bases, the J end lost 7 bases, and 8 bases lay between the germline ends. The CDR3 is 12 amino acids. The V gene's germline CDR1 is SGHTA and CDR2 FQGTGA. CDR3 sequence: CASSLEGNTQYF. As DNA, the CDR3 is TGTGCCAGCAGCTTGGAGGGGAATACGCAGTATTTT.

This clonotype has at least ten counts. The V and J genes are TRBV6-2 or TRBV6-3 and TRBJ2-1, with 9 bases matching TRBD2. The CDR3 contains 14 residues. Unmatched junction bases numbered 2, after V lost 2 bases and J lost 6 bases. Germline V CDR1 and CDR2: MNHEY, SVGEGT. CDR3 coding DNA: TGTGCCAGCAGTTACCTAGCGGGGTTCAATGAGCAGTTCTTC. It is translated as CASSYLAGFNEQFF.

Points on this clonotype: This may be a read error: a much more frequent sequence differs by one nucleotide. The chain couples TRBV6-5 to TRBJ2-7; no firm D call. The V end was cut by 5 bases, the J end by 8 bases, with 7 bases between. Germline V CDR1 and CDR2: MNHEY, SVGAGI. The CDR3 consists of 10 residues. CDR3 DNA: TGTGCCAGCAGTCACGCCAAGCAGTACTTC. Its translation is CASSHAKQYF.

This clonotype was recorded many times. V is TRBV7-8 and J is TRBJ1-1; 7 nucleotides match TRBD1. CDR3 size: 13 residues. Germline V gene sequence: CDR1 SGHVS, CDR2 FQNEAQ. J lost 4 bases, V lost 4 bases, and 3 bases had no gene match. In nucleotides, the CDR3 is TGTGCCAGCAGCTACCACAGGGGCACTGAAGCTTTCTTT. Amino acid sequence: CASSYHRGTEAFF. The full variable domain, its missing parts supplied by reference TRBV7-8 and TRBJ1-1, is GAGVSQSPRYKVAKRGQDVALRCDPISGHVSLFWYQQALGQGPEFLTYFQNEAQLDKSGLPSDRFFAERPEGSVSTLKIQRTQQEDSAVYLCASSYHRGTEAFFGQGTRLTVV.

This clonotype was counted a few times. This rearrangement joins TRBV5-4 to TRBJ2-7; D unclear. The germline CDR1 and CDR2 sequences are SGHNT and YYREEE (reference sequence). The ends were cut back, 0 bases at V and 3 bases at J, with 16 bases in the middle. The CDR3 length is 16 residues. CDR3 region: CASSLGTPDLGYEQYF. The CDR3 DNA sequence: TGTGCCAGCAGCTTGGGGACCCCGGATTTGGGCTACGAGCAGTACTTC.

V gene TRBV20-1 combines with J gene TRBJ1-1; no definite D call. CDR3 length: 11 amino acids. Germline-derived CDR1 and CDR2 are DFQATT and SNEGSKA (reference sequence). V was clipped by 5 bases and J by 4 bases, with 8 bases between them. The chain's CDR3 is CSASTSTEAFF. For the CDR3, the DNA is TGCAGTGCTTCGACAAGCACTGAAGCTTTCTTT.

Turning to this clonotype: A read error is possible here, since a much larger clone lies one base away. In DNA form, the CDR3 reads TGTGCCAGTAGTGTTAAAACGCCGAGATTGATCTATGGCTACACCTTC. It yields the protein CASSVKTPRLIYGYTF. This chain links TRBV19 with TRBJ1-2; D not resolved. The germline V and J ends were trimmed by 5 bases and 4 bases, with 20 bases remaining between them. CDR3 length: 16 amino acids. Germline V gene data show CDR1 as LNHDA and CDR2 as SQIVND (reference sequence).

A few counts support this clonotype. V and J are TRBV4-1 and TRBJ2-7; D possibly corresponds to TRBD1 (5 bases). Trimming took 1 base from V and 3 from J, leaving 7 bases between them. Germline V gene sequence: CDR1 MGHRA, CDR2 YSYEKL. The CDR3 is made up of 13 amino acids. CDR3 in amino acids: CASSQGGHYEQYF. CDR3 bases: TGCGCCAGCAGCCAAGGGGGCCACTACGAGCAGTACTTC.

This clonotype appeared a few times. The chain couples TRBV12-3 or TRBV12-4 to TRBJ1-6, with D unclear. This CDR3 is built from 13 residues. The V and J ends lost 2 bases and 9 bases respectively, with 8 bases between them. CDR3 protein: CASSLPPFSPLHF. Written as DNA, the CDR3 is TGTGCCAGCAGTTTACCCCCCTTTTCACCCCTCCACTTT.

In this sample, this clonotype turned up many times. The chain is built from TRBV20-1 and TRBJ1-2; the match to TRBD1 covers 10 bases. The CDR3 contains 12 residues. Germline CDR1 DFQATT, CDR2 SNEGSKA (reference sequence). The CDR3 region is CTTPGQGYGYTF. The CDR3 DNA sequence: TGCACCACTCCGGGACAGGGGTATGGCTACACCTTC.

Of note for this clonotype: A read error may be the cause here, since a much bigger clone is one base away. CDR3 DNA: TGTGCCAGCAGTCCCTTGACAGGGCCCGGGTGCGAGCAGTACTTC. It yields the protein CASSPLTGPGCEQYF. The chain combines TRBV27 with TRBJ2-7; 7 bases agree with TRBD1. Trimming removed 5 bases from V and 6 bases from J; junction bases left unmatched: 13. CDR3 length equals 15 residues. CDR1 is MNHEY and CDR2 is SMNVEV in the germline V gene (reference sequence).

This clonotype came up many times. The rearrangement links TRBV7-8 to TRBJ1-2; D uncertain. Trimming removed 0 bases from V and 5 bases from J, with 10 bases in between. CDR1 and CDR2 (germline): SGHVS, FQNEAQ. The CDR3 contains 14 residues. CDR3 sequence: CASSLARVAYGYTF. The CDR3 DNA follows: TGTGCCAGCAGCTTAGCGCGGGTTGCTTATGGCTACACCTTC. Based on the CDR3 plus reference TRBV7-8 and TRBJ1-2, the full variable domain is GAGVSQSPRYKVAKRGQDVALRCDPISGHVSLFWYQQALGQGPEFLTYFQNEAQLDKSGLPSDRFFAERPEGSVSTLKIQRTQQEDSAVYLCASSLARVAYGYTFGSGTRLTVV.

This clonotype was counted a few times. The chain's CDR3 is CASSLQGGNQPQHF. DNA of the CDR3: TGTGCCAGCAGCTTACAAGGGGGCAATCAGCCCCAGCATTTT. The genes are TRBV7-9 and TRBJ1-5, with D possibly being TRBD1 (5 bases). The CDR3 has 14 amino acids. Trimming left V 2 bases short and J 2 bases short, with 7 bases between. CDR1 SEHNR and CDR2 FQNEAQ come from the germline V gene (reference sequence).

This clonotype was observed many times. The rearrangement joins TRBV14 to TRBJ1-2; D ambiguous. Between the trimmed V and J ends, which lost 3 bases and 1 base, there was a span of 3 bases. The CDR3 totals 12 residues. The V gene's germline CDR1 is SGHDN and CDR2 FVKESK. The CDR3 DNA reads as TGTGCCAGCAGCCAGAGTAACTATGGCTACACCTTC. Its protein is CASSQSNYGYTF.

This clonotype was seen many times. This chain's CDR3 is CSATGTGAAKNIQYF. The CDR3 region has the DNA TGCAGTGCGACCGGTACGGGGGCGGCCAAAAACATTCAGTACTTC. This rearrangement joins TRBV20-1 to TRBJ2-4, with D perhaps matching TRBD1 or TRBD2 (6 bases each). The CDR3 extends over 15 amino acids. Germline lookup yields CDR1 DFQATT and CDR2 SNEGSKA (reference sequence). The V end was cut by 6 bases, the J end by 1 base, with 16 bases between.

This clonotype showed up just once. This chain uses TRBV6-5 with TRBJ1-2; D is uncertain. Germline V gene sequence: CDR1 MNHEY, CDR2 SVGAGI. V was trimmed by 10 bases and J by 2 bases, leaving 14 bases between them. The CDR3 length is 13 residues. The CDR3 nucleotides read TGTGCCATCAAATCGTCAGCAAACTATGGCTACACCTTC. As protein: CAIKSSANYGYTF.

This sequence joins TRBV7-9 and TRBJ2-1; 8 bases line up with TRBD2. Germline CDR1 and CDR2: SEHNR and FQNEAQ (reference sequence). There are 17 residues in the CDR3. Germline trimming cut 5 bases from V and 2 bases from J; bases unmatched to any gene: 11. CDR3 amino acids: CASSPRRAGGPYNEQFF. CDR3 coding DNA: TGTGCCAGCAGCCCTAGGAGGGCGGGGGGCCCCTACAATGAGCAGTTCTTC. Complete variable domain (other parts from reference TRBV7-9 and TRBJ2-1): DTGVSQNPRHKITKRGQNVTFRCDPISEHNRLYWYRQTLGQGPEFLTYFQNEAQLEKSRLLSDRFSAERPKGSFSTLEIQRTEQGDSAMYLCASSPRRAGGPYNEQFFGPGTRLTVL.

The rearrangement uses TRBV14 and TRBJ2-3; D gene unclear. Per germline, CDR1 SGHDN and CDR2 FVKESK. V lost 5 bases to trimming and J lost 4 bases, with 13 bases between them. The CDR3 totals 14 residues. DNA of the CDR3: TGTGCCAGCAGCTCCGACCTACGGGCAGATACGCAGTATTTT. Translation gives CASSSDLRADTQYF. Looking up the rest from reference TRBV14 and TRBJ2-3 gives the full variable domain: EAGVTQFPSHSVIEKGQTVTLRCDPISGHDNLYWYRRVMGKEIKFLLHFVKESKQDESGMPNNRFLAERTGGTYSTLKVQPAELEDSGVYFCASSSDLRADTQYFGPGTRLTVL.